These 27 T cell receptor beta chains were sequenced from one sample in a study of tissue T cells after allogeneic stem cell transplantation. Profiling relied on immunoSEQ multiplex PCR, and the TCRdb table lists in-frame clones only, not all of them. The repertoire holds over 40,000 clones, with approximately 73% as singletons. The sample was sorted cells pooled from one or two spleens. Receptors originate from a pool of C57BL/6 mice in good health.

This clone is a singleton in its sample. The listed genes are named as in mouse. The read ends 1 residue early relative to the CDR3; the germline J gene fills the gap. The chain joins TRBV5 to TRBJ2-1; D unclear. Looked up from germline, CDR1 is LGHNA and CDR2 is YNLKQL (reference sequence). Trimming took off 4 bases at V and 2 bases at J, with 6 bases between the two ends. CDR3 size: 13 residues. The CDR3 bases that were read are TGTGCCAGCAGCCGGGCGGACTATGCTGAGCAGTTC. Amino acid sequence: CASSRADYAEQF. The whole CDR3 is CASSRADYAEQFF.

Regarding this clone: Gene names are the mouse ones. The CDR3 is cut off 1 residue early in the read; its end comes from the germline J gene. V is TRBV19 and J is TRBJ2-3; D is uncertain. This CDR3 is 16 amino acids long. Trimming took 0 bases from V and 0 from J, leaving 11 bases between them. In germline, CDR1 is FNHDT, CDR2 SITEND (reference sequence). This chain's CDR3 is CASSIVRGTSAETLYF. The DNA read from the CDR3 is TGTGCCAGCAGTATAGTTCGGGGAACTAGTGCAGAAACGCTGTAT.

About this clone itself: Gene labels here are mouse ones. With the read ending 1 residue before the CDR3 end, the germline J gene is used to fill in that end. V and J are TRBV3 and TRBJ2-4; D call uncertain. V lost 4 bases and J lost 0, with 5 bases in between. Germline V gene lookup returns CDR1 SNHLY and CDR2 FYNGKV (reference sequence). This CDR3 region has 13 residues. CDR3 DNA, as far as it was read: TGTGCCAGCAGCTGGGGTAGTCAAAACACCTTGTAC. Protein sequence: CASSWGSQNTLY. The entire CDR3 reads CASSWGSQNTLYF.

With respect to this clone: Germline and genes here are mouse. Read coverage stops 1 residue before the CDR3 terminus; the germline J gene supplies the remainder. This rearrangement joins TRBV13-2 to TRBJ2-5; TRBD2 agrees at 9 bases. The junction had 2 bases not matched to a gene; V was cut back by 0 bases and J by 6 bases. CDR1 is NNHNN, CDR2 SYGAGS, per germline (reference sequence). CDR3 length: 14 amino acids. The covered CDR3 bases are TGTGCCAGCGGTGATGTAGGACTGGGGGACACCCAGTAC. As protein: CASGDVGLGDTQY. The entire CDR3 is CASGDVGLGDTQYF.

For this clone: Gene names and germline refer to mouse. The CDR3 end falls 1 residue outside the read, so it is completed with the germline J gene. The rearrangement uses TRBV15 and TRBJ2-4; 7 bases match TRBD2. CDR3 size: 14 residues. From germline, CDR1 is SGHND and CDR2 FRSKSL. J was trimmed by 0 bases and V by 3 bases; bases with no gene match: 0. The CDR3 spells CASSFGGSQNTLYF. The CDR3 bases that were read are TGTGCCAGCAGTTTTGGGGGGAGTCAAAACACCTTGTAC.

A note on this clone: Mouse gene names and germline throughout. Read coverage stops 1 residue before the CDR3 terminus; the germline J gene supplies the remainder. The chain recombines TRBV26 with TRBJ1-6; 7 bases agree with TRBD1. Being an ORF, TRBJ1-6 has a function that is uncertain. Germline V CDR1 and CDR2: KGHPV, FQNQEV (reference sequence). V shed 4 bases, J shed 7 bases, and the junction held 4 bases outside the gene matches. The CDR3 loop spans 14 amino acids. CDR3 DNA, as far as it was read: TGTGCCAGCAGTCCACAGGGGAGGAATTCGCCCCTCTAC. Translating it yields CASSPQGRNSPLY. The CDR3 as a whole reads CASSPQGRNSPLYF.

Points on this clone: Mouse names are used for the genes. The CDR3 goes on 1 residue after the read ends, and that part is filled in from the germline J gene. The chain employs TRBV26 and TRBJ2-7; D may be TRBD1 (6 bases). Trimming removed 2 bases at V and 3 bases at J, with 8 bases between. Germline V gene data show CDR1 as KGHPV and CDR2 as FQNQEV (reference sequence). This CDR3 is 13 amino acids long. The part of the CDR3 DNA that was read is TGTGCCAGCAGTCTGGGACAGCTCTATGAACAGTAC. Amino acid sequence: CASSLGQLYEQY. The CDR3 in its entirety is CASSLGQLYEQYF.

To note about this clone: Genes and germline are mouse. The read ends 1 residue shy of where the CDR3 ends; the end is completed using the germline J gene. The rearrangement links TRBV5 to TRBJ2-4; 7 bases are shared with TRBD2. This CDR3 contains 15 residues. V lost 0 bases and J lost 1; bases outside the gene matches: 1. Germline V CDR1 and CDR2: LGHNA, YNLKQL (reference sequence). CDR3 residues: CASSQDDWGQNTLYF. The covered CDR3 bases are TGTGCCAGCAGCCAAGATGACTGGGGTCAAAACACCTTGTAC.

Points on this clone: Gene names refer to mouse genes. CDR3 in amino acids: CASGDHRDNQAPLF. The covered CDR3 bases are TGTGCCAGCGGTGACCACAGGGACAACCAGGCTCCGCTT. V and J are TRBV13-2 and TRBJ1-5; D possibly corresponds to TRBD1 (6 bases). The read gets to within 1 residue of the CDR3 end, and the germline J gene fills in the rest. The CDR3 extends over 14 amino acids. Germline values: CDR1 NNHNN, CDR2 SYGAGS (reference sequence). V was cut by 2 bases and J by 2 bases, with 8 bases left in between.

A remark on this clone: Any gene name here is a mouse gene name. The sequence runs out 1 residue before the end of the CDR3; the remainder is reconstructed from the germline J gene. This chain uses TRBV3 with TRBJ2-3; TRBD1 aligns across 8 bases. The germline CDR1 and CDR2 sequences are SNHLY and FYNGKV (reference sequence). V dropped 3 bases and J dropped 6; count of bases not matched to a gene: 5. CDR3 length: 14 amino acids. The CDR3 reads CASSFMTGVETLYF. CDR3 bases read: TGTGCCAGCAGCTTCATGACAGGGGTGGAAACGCTGTAT.

As to this clone: Genes and germline are mouse. The read terminates 1 residue ahead of where the CDR3 ends, so the germline J gene completes it. The chain employs TRBV13-2 and TRBJ2-3; D gene ambiguous. Germline V gene sequence: CDR1 NNHNN, CDR2 SYGAGS (reference sequence). Trimming cost V 7 bases and J 4 bases, with 1 base left between them. This CDR3 is built from 9 residues. CDR3 bases read: TGTGCCAGCACAGAAACGCTGTAT. It encodes CASTETLY. The entire CDR3 is CASTETLYF.

Turning to this clone: All gene names here are mouse names. The read terminates 1 residue before the CDR3 end, so the remaining end is supplied by the germline J gene. This chain joins TRBV24 and TRBJ1-6, with TRBD1 identical over 9 bases. TRBJ1-6 is treated as an ORF (open reading frame) with a function not yet certain. CDR3 length: 16 residues. J lost 7 bases, V lost 4 bases, and 8 bases had no gene match. Germline V lookup: CDR1 KGHTA, CDR2 FRNEEI. Here the CDR3 reads CASSPRDRAGNSPLYF. The sequenced part of the CDR3 DNA is TGTGCCAGCAGTCCCCGGGACAGGGCCGGGAATTCGCCCCTCTAC.

As regards this clone: Mouse gene names and germline throughout. CDR3 DNA, as far as it was read: TGTGCCAGCAGTACGGGGTGGAACTCCGACTACACC. This sequence encodes CASSTGWNSDYT. The full CDR3 protein is CASSTGWNSDYTF. The chain couples TRBV19 to TRBJ1-2; no firm D call. The read falls 1 residue short of the CDR3 end, and the missing part is taken from the germline J gene. The V gene lost 3 bases and the J gene lost 2 bases, with 8 bases spanning the gap. This CDR3 is 13 amino acids long. Germline V gene data show CDR1 as FNHDT and CDR2 as SITEND (reference sequence).

To note about this clone: Gene and germline names: mouse. Read sequence stops 1 residue before the CDR3 end, and the germline J gene provides the missing end. This chain uses TRBV1 with TRBJ2-5; 7 bases agree with TRBD2. With V trimmed by 8 bases and J by 2 bases, 4 bases remained unmatched. The length of the CDR3 is 13 residues. In germline, CDR1 is NSQYPW, CDR2 LRSPGD (reference sequence). Incomplete CDR3 DNA: TGCACCTGCCGCCCTGGGGGCCAAGACACCCAGTAC. This gives the protein CTCRPGGQDTQY. The complete CDR3 reads CTCRPGGQDTQYF.

Notes on this clone: Gene names and germline refer to mouse. Read sequence stops 1 residue before the CDR3 end, and the germline J gene provides the missing end. J is TRBJ1-3 and V is TRBV31, with TRBD1 matching over 9 bases. The length of the CDR3 is 15 residues. Trimming cost V 1 base and J 0 bases; bases outside gene matches: 1. Germline CDR1 GKSSPN, CDR2 SITVG. CDR3 in amino acids: CAWSRDRVSGNTLYF. The sequenced CDR3 bases are TGTGCCTGGAGTCGGGACAGGGTTTCTGGAAATACGCTCTAT. Combining the CDR3 with reference TRBV31 and TRBJ1-3 gives the whole variable domain AQTIHQWPVAEIKAVGSPLSLGCTIKGKSSPNLYWYWQATGGTLQQLFYSITVGQVESVVQLNLSASRPKDDQFILSTEKLLLSHSGFYLCAWSRDRVSGNTLYFGEGSRLIVV.

As regards this clone: Germline and genes: mouse. The DNA ends 1 residue before the CDR3 does, and the rest of the CDR3 is filled in from the germline J gene. The chain employs TRBV13-2 and TRBJ2-5; 8 bases agree with TRBD2. The CDR3 loop spans 13 amino acids. With 5 bases clipped from V and 3 bases from J, the junction kept 2 bases outside the gene matches. Germline CDR1 reads NNHNN; CDR2 reads SYGAGS (reference sequence). The sequenced CDR3 bases are TGTGCCAGCGGGACTGGGGTTCAAGACACCCAGTAC. Protein: CASGTGVQDTQY. The entire CDR3 protein is CASGTGVQDTQYF.

This clone was picked up a small number of times. The gene names here belong to mouse. Coverage ceases 1 residue before the CDR3 finishes, and the germline J gene fills in the end. The chain combines TRBV19 with TRBJ2-7, with D unclear. This CDR3 has 12 residues. V was pared by 2 bases and J by 3 bases, with 6 bases between. Germline V CDR1 and CDR2: FNHDT, SITEND (reference sequence). The sequenced CDR3 bases are TGTGCCAGCAGTATGGGCATCTATGAACAGTAC. Protein sequence: CASSMGIYEQY. The entire CDR3 protein is CASSMGIYEQYF.

Notes on this clone: Sequence at one end of the junction differs from germline and may be a read error. Germline and genes: mouse. The CDR3 extends 1 residue past the end of the read, so its final part is completed from the germline J gene. The chain is built from TRBV3 and TRBJ2-5, with 10 bases lining up with TRBD1. This CDR3 contains 15 residues. From germline, CDR1 is SNHLY and CDR2 FYNGKV (reference sequence). The CDR3 sequence: CASTLGPGQGDTQYF. The part of the CDR3 DNA that was read is TGTGCCAGCACCTTAGGGCCGGGACAGGGGGACACCCAGTAC.

Note on this clone: Genes and germline are mouse. The CDR3 extends 1 residue past the end of the read, so its final part is completed from the germline J gene. J is TRBJ2-5 and V is TRBV31; 7 bases map to TRBD2. Germline CDR1 reads GKSSPN; CDR2 reads SITVG. The CDR3 length is 14 residues. Trimming took 0 bases from V and 2 from J; bases not matched to a gene: 2. The CDR3 sequence: CAWSLRGGQDTQYF. The DNA read from the CDR3 is TGTGCCTGGAGTCTCCGGGGGGGCCAAGACACCCAGTAC.

On this clone: Mouse gene names apply. The sequence runs out 1 residue before the end of the CDR3; the remainder is reconstructed from the germline J gene. This rearrangement joins TRBV19 to TRBJ2-5; 9 bases agree with TRBD2. V lost 4 bases to trimming and J lost 4 bases; unmatched junction nucleotides: 1. Germline CDR1 and CDR2: FNHDT and SITEND (reference sequence). CDR3 size: 13 residues. CDR3 region: CASSRLGEDTQYF. Incomplete CDR3 DNA: TGTGCCAGCAGTCGACTGGGGGAAGACACCCAGTAC.

This clone appeared once. Gene names are mouse gene names. The read terminates 1 residue ahead of where the CDR3 ends, so the germline J gene completes it. J is TRBJ1-4 and V is TRBV5, with D hard to call. The CDR3 consists of 14 residues. Trimming removed 0 bases at V and 4 bases at J, with 6 bases between. Looked up from germline, CDR1 is LGHNA and CDR2 is YNLKQL (reference sequence). Partial CDR3 DNA: TGTGCCAGCAGCCAAGAAGACAACAACGAAAGATTATTT. Amino acid sequence: CASSQEDNNERLF. In full, the CDR3 reads CASSQEDNNERLFF.

As regards this clone: The genes and germline here are from mouse. The read gets to within 1 residue of the CDR3 end, and the germline J gene fills in the rest. The V and J genes are TRBV4 and TRBJ2-5; D is undetermined. Germline-derived CDR1 and CDR2 are LGHDT and YNNKQL (reference sequence). CDR3 size: 12 residues. Trimming pared 6 bases from V and 6 bases from J, leaving 10 bases between. The CDR3 DNA, read in part, is TGTGCCAGCAGAATAACGGGGGACACCCAGTAC. Its translation is CASRITGDTQY. The complete CDR3 reads CASRITGDTQYF.

A remark on this clone: The germline and genes are mouse ones. The read is 1 residue too short to cover the CDR3 end, so that end is filled in from the germline J gene. This sequence joins TRBV14 and TRBJ2-1, with TRBD2 matching over 12 bases. The CDR3 sequence is 15 residues long. The V gene end was trimmed by 3 bases and the J gene end by 3 bases; junction bases not matched to a gene: 1. CDR1 is SGHDT and CDR2 is FRDEAV in the germline V gene. The CDR3 bases that were read are TGTGCCAGCAGTTCGGACTGGGGGGGCTATGCTGAGCAGTTC. It encodes CASSSDWGGYAEQF. The entire CDR3 reads CASSSDWGGYAEQFF. Using reference TRBV14 and TRBJ2-1 for the parts outside the CDR3, the full variable domain is EAGVTQSPRYAVLQEGQAVSFWCDPISGHDTLYWYQQPRDQGPQLLVYFRDEAVIDNSQLPSDRFSAVRPKGTNSTLKIQSAKQGDTATYLCASSSDWGGYAEQFFGPGTRLTVL.

Notes on this clone: The gene names here belong to mouse. The read halts 1 residue ahead of the CDR3 end, with the missing end drawn from the germline J gene. Other DNA sequences in this sample translate to the same CDR3. The rearrangement links TRBV12-1 to TRBJ1-2; no clear D gene. The CDR3 is 12 residues long. Trimming left V 0 bases short and J 2 bases short, with 3 bases between. The V gene's germline CDR1 is SGHSN and CDR2 HYEKVE. CDR3 protein: CASSLGNSDYTF. The sequenced part of the CDR3 DNA is TGTGCCAGCTCTCTCGGGAACTCCGACTACACC. Together with reference TRBV12-1 and TRBJ1-2, the CDR3 gives the full variable domain: DSGVVQSPRHIIKEKGGRSVLTCIPISGHSNVVWYQQTLGKELKFLIQHYEKVERDKGFLPSRFSVQQFDDYHSEMNMSALELEDSAMYFCASSLGNSDYTFGSGTRLLVI.

On this clone itself: Genes and germline are mouse. The CDR3 bases that were read are TGTGCCAGCAGCACGGGACAGGGGGCGCCTGAACAGTAC. Protein sequence: CASSTGQGAPEQY. The whole CDR3 is CASSTGQGAPEQYF. The V gene is TRBV3, the J gene TRBJ2-7, with TRBD1 matching 12 bases. Read sequence stops 1 residue before the CDR3 end, and the germline J gene provides the missing end. This CDR3 region has 14 residues. The germline gives CDR1 SNHLY, CDR2 FYNGKV (reference sequence). V lost 5 bases, J lost 6 bases, and 5 bases stayed unmatched.

Remarks on this clone: The genes are named according to mouse. The sequenced fragment ends 1 residue before the CDR3 boundary, so the rest is inferred from the germline J gene. This chain links TRBV15 with TRBJ2-7; 11 bases match TRBD2. The V and J ends lost 6 bases and 4 bases, in that order; junction bases with no gene match: 5. Germline loops: CDR1 SGHND, CDR2 FRSKSL. The CDR3 contains 14 residues. CDR3 DNA, as far as it was read: TGTGCCAGCAGGTCGGGACTGGGGGAATATGAACAGTAC. It codes for CASRSGLGEYEQY. The entire CDR3 reads CASRSGLGEYEQYF.

On this clone itself: Here the gene names and germline are mouse. The read ends 1 residue before the CDR3 terminus; that terminus is restored from the germline J gene. The identical CDR3 is also encoded by other nucleotide sequences in the sample. The rearrangement uses TRBV13-2 and TRBJ1-3; possibly TRBD1 for D (5 bases). The CDR3 is made up of 14 amino acids. The V gene's germline CDR1 is NNHNN and CDR2 SYGAGS (reference sequence). Trimming stripped 3 bases from V and 0 bases from J, with 7 bases between. The part of the CDR3 DNA that was read is TGTGCCAGCGGTGGAGACAGTTCTGGAAATACGCTCTAT. Protein product: CASGGDSSGNTLY. The CDR3, in full, reads CASGGDSSGNTLYF.